One sample yielded the 18 T cell receptor beta chains listed below, sequenced in a study of Ad26.COV2.S vaccination and SARS-CoV-2 variants. Method: immunoSEQ multiplex PCR; TCRdb's copy keeps in-frame clones and lacks some. The table records hundreds of thousands of clones, around 89% of them present only once. Treatment here: 19 received Ad26.COV2.S at low or high dose, single or two shots; roughly five received placebo; per-sample allocation not given. Day 63 following the first vaccine or placebo injection was when the samples were taken. The source material was peripheral blood, sampled in a trial of Ad26.COV2.S vaccine versus placebo. These receptors were obtained from a person aged 18-60 years who received the Ad26.COV2.S COVID-19 vaccine or a placebo.

This clone was counted a single time. The chain joins TRBV5-5 to TRBJ2-7; the D is unclear. Between the trimmed V and J ends, which lost 1 base and 0 bases, there was a span of 17 bases. The CDR3 runs 17 residues. Germline-derived CDR1 and CDR2 are SGHKS and YYEKEE (reference sequence). The CDR3: CASSLLSGLAVSYEQYF. The CDR3 DNA sequence: TGTGCCAGCAGCTTGCTGAGTGGGTTGGCGGTCTCCTACGAGCAGTACTTC.

The chain uses TRBV11-2 and TRBJ2-2, with a weak D call TRBD2 (5 bases). Trimming pared 4 bases from V and 5 bases from J, leaving 20 bases between. The length of the CDR3 is 17 residues. Germline V gene sequence: CDR1 SGHAT, CDR2 FQNNGV. The CDR3 nucleotides read TGTGCCAGCAGCTCTTCCCCGCGGTTGGGCGGGACCGGGGAGCTGTTTTTT. Encoded protein: CASSSSPRLGGTGELFF.

In the case of this clone: This same CDR3 is encoded by further DNA sequences in the sample. The V call is TRBV5-4, the J call TRBJ1-2; tentative D call: TRBD1 (6 bases). Germline values: CDR1 SGHNT, CDR2 YYREEE (reference sequence). The CDR3 is 13 residues long. Trimming pared 3 bases from V and 2 bases from J, leaving 8 bases between. The CDR3 DNA sequence: TGTGCCAGCAGCTCGGGACAAAACTATGGCTACACCTTC. This translates into CASSSGQNYGYTF.

The chain links TRBV6-4 to TRBJ2-3; possible D gene TRBD1, 7 bases. Germline V gene lookup returns CDR1 MRHNA and CDR2 SNTAGT. The CDR3 extends over 15 amino acids. V lost 6 bases, J lost 0 bases, and 13 bases lay in between. This CDR3 reads CASRLGGGSTDTQYF. CDR3 sequence (DNA): TGTGCCAGCAGACTTGGAGGGGGCAGCACAGATACGCAGTATTTT.

This CDR3 is CASSRDQQETQYF. CDR3 DNA: TGTGCCAGCAGCAGAGACCAACAAGAGACCCAGTACTTC. This chain links TRBV7-2 with TRBJ2-5; D not certain. V lost 5 bases, J lost 2 bases, and 9 bases lay in between. Germline CDR1 reads SGHTA; CDR2 reads FQGNSA. The CDR3 contains 13 residues. The full variable domain, in which reference TRBV7-2 and TRBJ2-5 provide the parts outside the CDR3, is GAGVSQSPSNKVTEKGKDVELRCDPISGHTALYWYRQSLGQGLEFLIYFQGNSAPDKSGLPSDRFSAERTGGSVSTLTIQRTQQEDSAVYLCASSRDQQETQYFGPGTRLLVL.

J is TRBJ2-7 and V is TRBV19, with D perhaps assigned TRBD1 or TRBD2 (6 bases each). Trimming removed 4 bases from V and 2 bases from J, with 18 bases in between. The CDR3 extends over 16 amino acids. From germline, CDR1 is LNHDA and CDR2 SQIVND (reference sequence). As DNA, the CDR3 is TGTGCCAGTAGTACGTGGGCCTTGGGGGGCCCCTACGAGCAGTACTTC. This codes for CASSTWALGGPYEQYF.

This chain connects TRBV20-1 to TRBJ2-5, with D perhaps TRBD1 (5 bases). The CDR3 sequence is 15 residues long. CDR1 and CDR2 (germline): DFQATT, SNEGSKA (reference sequence). V shed 3 bases and J shed 5 bases, with 19 bases lying between them. This CDR3 is CSASGAPGFWETQYF. DNA for the CDR3: TGCAGTGCTAGTGGGGCCCCTGGGTTCTGGGAGACCCAGTACTTC.

The gene calls are TRBV4-2 and TRBJ2-1, with D uncertain. The V and J ends lost 0 bases and 0 bases respectively, with 12 bases between them. CDR3 length equals 17 residues. CDR1 LGHNA and CDR2 YNFKEQ come from the germline V gene. CDR3: CASSQDPRAPSYNEQFF. CDR3 DNA: TGTGCCAGCAGCCAAGATCCCAGAGCCCCCTCCTACAATGAGCAGTTCTTC.

This chain connects TRBV5-1 to TRBJ1-4, with 8 positions matching TRBD1. CDR1 is SGHRS and CDR2 is YFSETQ in the germline V gene. Unmatched junction bases numbered 4, after V lost 0 bases and J lost 3 bases. CDR3 length equals 16 residues. This chain's CDR3 is CASSLALTGANEKLFF. The CDR3, as DNA: TGCGCCAGCAGCTTGGCCTTGACAGGGGCTAATGAAAAACTGTTTTTT.

The V call is TRBV10-3, the J call TRBJ1-2, with 8 bases aligning to TRBD1. The CDR3 has 15 amino acids. Germline V gives CDR1 ENHRY, CDR2 SYGVKD. V was pared by 4 bases and J by 8 bases, with 12 bases of the junction left unmatched. The CDR3, as DNA: TGTGCCATCAGTGTATATGACAGGGGATTAGAGGGCTACACCTTC. Amino acids: CAISVYDRGLEGYTF.

This clone appeared a single time. V gene TRBV6-6 combines with J gene TRBJ2-7, with TRBD2 identical over 10 bases. CDR1 is MNHNY and CDR2 is SVGAGI in the germline V gene (reference sequence). With 0 bases clipped from V and 2 bases from J, the junction kept 1 base outside the gene matches. CDR3 length: 15 amino acids. In DNA form, the CDR3 reads TGTGCCAGCAGTTACTCACTAGCGGGGCCCTACGAGCAGTACTTC. Translation: CASSYSLAGPYEQYF.

The chain recombines TRBV7-2 with TRBJ1-1; 9 bases are a match to TRBD1. The junction had 4 bases not matched to a gene; V was cut back by 7 bases and J by 4 bases. Per germline, CDR1 SGHTA and CDR2 FQGNSA. This CDR3 region has 13 residues. The CDR3 sequence: CASNRDRVTEAFF. CDR3 in DNA: TGTGCCAGCAACCGGGACAGGGTCACTGAAGCTTTCTTT. Full variable domain (rest looked up from reference TRBV7-2 and TRBJ1-1): GAGVSQSPSNKVTEKGKDVELRCDPISGHTALYWYRQSLGQGLEFLIYFQGNSAPDKSGLPSDRFSAERTGGSVSTLTIQRTQQEDSAVYLCASNRDRVTEAFFGQGTRLTVV.

The V call is TRBV4-2, the J call TRBJ1-2; TRBD1 agrees at 7 bases. From germline, CDR1 is LGHNA and CDR2 YNFKEQ. CDR3 length equals 14 residues. V lost 4 bases and J lost 2; bases outside the gene matches: 4. CDR3 nucleotide sequence: TGTGCCAGCAGCCGGACAGGAGAGAACTATGGCTACACCTTC. This translates into CASSRTGENYGYTF.

The chain combines TRBV27 with TRBJ2-3; D perhaps matches TRBD1 (6 bases). V lost 5 bases and J lost 6, with 18 bases in between. The CDR3 length is 15 residues. CDR1 is MNHEY and CDR2 is SMNVEV in the germline V gene (reference sequence). CDR3 bases: TGTGCCAGCAGTGGCAGGGGTCGTATTCGCGATACGCAGTATTTT. It is translated as CASSGRGRIRDTQYF.

V gene TRBV27 combines with J gene TRBJ2-3, with D hard to call. Germline loops: CDR1 MNHEY, CDR2 SMNVEV (reference sequence). This CDR3 region has 12 residues. Trimming took 2 bases from V and 5 from J, leaving 5 bases between them. CDR3 loop: CASSLDGDTQYF. DNA for the CDR3: TGTGCCAGCAGTTTAGATGGAGATACGCAGTATTTT.

The gene calls are TRBV5-5 and TRBJ2-3, with TRBD1 matching 10 bases. The germline V gene encodes CDR1 SGHKS and CDR2 YYEKEE (reference sequence). The J segment lost 2 bases and the V segment lost 4 bases, leaving 7 bases of the junction unmatched. The CDR3 loop spans 16 amino acids. In nucleotides, the CDR3 is TGTGCCAGCAGCCCCGGACAGGGGGACACCACAGATACGCAGTATTTT. Translating gives CASSPGQGDTTDTQYF.

This clone showed up just once. The chain combines TRBV19 with TRBJ1-2; tentative D call: TRBD1 (5 bases). Trimming removed 3 bases at V and 4 bases at J, with 15 bases between. Germline values: CDR1 LNHDA, CDR2 SQIVND (reference sequence). This CDR3 region has 15 residues. The CDR3 DNA reads TGTGCCAGTAGTATGGGCCGGGGACTGACCTATGGCTACACCTTC. It encodes CASSMGRGLTYGYTF.

The rearrangement joins TRBV24-1 to TRBJ2-1, with 13 nucleotides matching TRBD2. The CDR3 runs to 16 residues. V lost 4 bases to trimming and J lost 9 bases; unmatched junction nucleotides: 8. Looked up from germline, CDR1 is KGHDR and CDR2 is SFDVKD. CDR3 sequence (DNA): TGTGCCACCAGTGACAACGGACTAGCGGGAGAAAGTGAGCAGTTCTTC. Translation gives CATSDNGLAGESEQFF.